What follows are 18 T cell receptor beta chains derived from one specimen sequenced in a study of CD8 T cells in Susac syndrome. An amount of RNA that ranged from roughly 0.5 to 1 ug was reverse transcribed with random hexamers. MiXCR, run by TCRdb on the immunoSEQ multiplex PCR reads, gives a single entry per CDR3 protein. Here the sample spans roughly 200,000 distinct CDR3 sequences, approximately 94% being singletons. Material: CD4+ T cells from PBMCs. These receptor sequences come from a human donor with Susac syndrome.

This rearrangement joins TRBV6-1 to TRBJ1-2; tentative D call: TRBD1 (6 bases). V was clipped by 1 base and J by 4 bases, with 13 bases between them. Per germline, CDR1 MNHNS and CDR2 SASEGT. The CDR3 loop spans 15 amino acids. Here the CDR3 reads CASSEGGGVRYGYTF. The CDR3 region has the DNA TGTGCCAGCAGTGAAGGAGGGGGAGTTCGCTATGGCTACACCTTC.

The rearrangement joins TRBV4-2 to TRBJ1-3; D perhaps matches TRBD1 (6 bases). This CDR3 is built from 17 residues. Between the trimmed V and J ends, which lost 1 base and 2 bases, there was a span of 15 bases. Germline assignment: CDR1 LGHNA and CDR2 YNFKEQ. Here the CDR3 DNA reads TGTGCCAGCAGCCAAGGAATAGGGGACAAACCTGGAAACACCATATATTTT. Translation gives CASSQGIGDKPGNTIYF.

The chain has TRBV4-3 and TRBJ2-3; D is uncertain. Germline-derived CDR1 and CDR2 are LGHNA and YSLEER. This CDR3 is 14 amino acids long. The germline V and J ends were trimmed by 0 bases and 2 bases, with 6 bases remaining between them. The CDR3 coding sequence is TGCGCCAGCAGCCAAGAACGGGCCACAGATACGCAGTATTTT. Amino acid sequence: CASSQERATDTQYF.

The chain couples TRBV5-1 to TRBJ1-4; 7 bases match TRBD1. The J segment lost 12 bases and the V segment lost 4 bases, leaving 6 bases of the junction unmatched. This CDR3 contains 12 residues. Germline V gene lookup returns CDR1 SGHRS and CDR2 YFSETQ. In nucleotides, the CDR3 is TGCGCCAGCAGCCTCGACAGGGAGGAACTGTTTTTT. Protein: CASSLDREELFF.

The chain combines TRBV10-2 with TRBJ2-3; 9 positions agree with TRBD2. Germline values: CDR1 WSHSY, CDR2 SAAADI. The CDR3 is 17 amino acids. J lost 3 bases, V lost 2 bases, and 9 bases had no gene match. The CDR3 sequence is CASSEVAAGGRTDTQYF. In DNA form, the CDR3 reads TGCGCCAGCAGTGAGGTCGCGGCGGGGGGGCGAACAGATACGCAGTATTTT.

The rearrangement uses TRBV5-1 and TRBJ2-3, with TRBD1 identical over 10 bases. Losses at the gene ends were 4 bases for V and 5 bases for J; bases not matched to a gene: 4. Germline CDR1 SGHRS, CDR2 YFSETQ. The CDR3 is made up of 14 amino acids. CDR3 bases: TGCGCCAGCAGCACGGACAGGGGGGGAGATACGCAGTATTTT. This translates into CASSTDRGGDTQYF. Variable domain in full (rest from reference TRBV5-1 and TRBJ2-3): KAGVTQTPRYLIKTRGQQVTLSCSPISGHRSVSWYQQTPGQGLQFLFEYFSETQRNKGNFPGRFSGRQFSNSRSEMNVSTLELGDSALYLCASSTDRGGDTQYFGPGTRLTVL.

This CDR3 reads CASSPLNYGYTF. The CDR3 DNA reads as TGTGCCAGTAGTCCCCTGAACTATGGCTACACCTTC. The chain recombines TRBV19 with TRBJ1-2; no reliable D call. V lost 5 bases and J lost 2, with 6 bases in between. Looked up from germline, CDR1 is LNHDA and CDR2 is SQIVND (reference sequence). The CDR3 totals 12 residues.

The chain is built from TRBV11-3 and TRBJ2-5, with D perhaps TRBD1 or TRBD2 (5 bases each). Trimming shortened V by 5 bases and J by 1 base, and 14 bases separated the two germline ends. CDR3 length equals 15 residues. CDR1 is SGHNT and CDR2 is YENEEA in the germline V gene. CDR3 sequence reads: CASSAGAGSQETQYF. CDR3 nucleotide sequence: TGTGCCAGCAGCGCCGGGGCTGGGAGCCAAGAGACCCAGTACTTC.

The J gene is TRBJ2-3, the V gene TRBV12-3 or TRBV12-4; TRBD1 might be the D (5 bases). V lost 6 bases and J lost 4, with 17 bases in between. The CDR3 length is 15 residues. The CDR3 DNA is TGTGCCAGCAGCTTCGACAGATTTGGGGCAGATACGCAGTATTTT. It codes for CASSFDRFGADTQYF.

This chain links TRBV11-2 with TRBJ1-4, with TRBD1 as a possible D gene (5 bases). Germline lookup yields CDR1 SGHAT and CDR2 FQNNGV. This CDR3 region has 15 residues. V lost 7 bases, J lost 8 bases, and 20 bases lay in between. In DNA form, the CDR3 reads TGTGCCAGCACTCCGCAAGGGAGGGGAGGCGAAAAACTGTTTTTT. This codes for CASTPQGRGGEKLFF. Supplemented by reference TRBV11-2 and TRBJ1-4, the full variable domain reads EAGVAQSPRYKIIEKRQSVAFWCNPISGHATLYWYQQILGQGPKLLIQFQNNGVVDDSQLPKDRFSAERLKGVDSTLKIQPAKLEDSAVYLCASTPQGRGGEKLFFGSGTQLSVL.

The CDR3 DNA is TGTGCCAGCAGTGACTTTGGACAGGGGAACTCCTACGAGCAGTACTTC. This sequence encodes CASSDFGQGNSYEQYF. This chain uses TRBV2 with TRBJ2-7, with TRBD1 identical over 9 bases. With V trimmed by 3 bases and J by 0 bases, 6 bases remained unmatched. The CDR3 has 16 residues. Looked up from germline, CDR1 is SNHLY and CDR2 is FYNNEI.

This clonotype was seen a few times. The V call is TRBV7-9, the J call TRBJ2-1; 7 bases map to TRBD2. CDR1 is SEHNR and CDR2 is FQNEAQ in the germline V gene (reference sequence). With V trimmed by 2 bases and J by 1 base, 5 bases remained unmatched. The CDR3 runs 16 residues. This CDR3 reads CASSLSGGGSYNEQFF. The CDR3 DNA sequence: TGTGCCAGCAGCTTATCGGGCGGGGGTTCCTACAATGAGCAGTTCTTC.

The rearrangement joins TRBV19 to TRBJ1-2, with D uncertain. Germline V CDR1 and CDR2: LNHDA, SQIVND (reference sequence). The CDR3 is 14 residues long. Trimming removed 3 bases at V and 0 bases at J, with 8 bases between. The CDR3 loop reads CASSIRSSNYGYTF. In DNA form, the CDR3 reads TGTGCCAGTAGTATCAGAAGTTCTAACTATGGCTACACCTTC.

This chain connects TRBV2 to TRBJ2-1, with a weak D call TRBD2 (5 bases). Germline lookup yields CDR1 SNHLY and CDR2 FYNNEI. Deletions cut 6 bases from V and 7 bases from J, with 7 bases between. The CDR3 loop spans 11 amino acids. The CDR3 reads CASSRDNEQFF. CDR3 DNA sequence: TGTGCCAGCAGCCGGGATAATGAGCAGTTCTTC.

V and J are TRBV30 and TRBJ2-5, with D perhaps TRBD2 (6 bases). The germline V and J ends were trimmed by 6 bases and 2 bases, with 13 bases remaining between them. Germline loops: CDR1 GTSNPN, CDR2 SVGIG (reference sequence). CDR3 length: 13 amino acids. CDR3 in DNA: TGTGCCTGTCGGGCGGGGACTCAAGAGACCCAGTACTTC. It translates to CACRAGTQETQYF.

The chain combines TRBV7-2 with TRBJ1-1; D gene uncertain. This CDR3 is 14 amino acids long. Germline V lookup: CDR1 SGHTA, CDR2 FQGNSA. The V gene lost 5 bases and the J gene lost 0 bases, with 10 bases spanning the gap. The CDR3 DNA sequence: TGTGCCAGCAGCCCCCGGGCCTTGAACACTGAAGCTTTCTTT. Translation: CASSPRALNTEAFF.

The chain carries TRBV12-3 or TRBV12-4 and TRBJ2-3; 10 nucleotides match TRBD2. This CDR3 is built from 16 residues. Trimming removed 0 bases from V and 3 bases from J; junction bases left unmatched: 3. The DNA of the CDR3 is TGTGCCAGCAGTTTAGCAGCGGGGGGGCCGACAGATACGCAGTATTTT. This sequence encodes CASSLAAGGPTDTQYF.

This sequence joins TRBV5-1 and TRBJ1-6; 9 nucleotides align to TRBD1. Germline CDR1 SGHRS, CDR2 YFSETQ. The CDR3 loop spans 14 amino acids. The J segment lost 6 bases and the V segment lost 4 bases, leaving 2 bases of the junction unmatched. This CDR3 reads CASSRDRVNSPLHF. The DNA of the CDR3 is TGCGCCAGCAGCCGGGACAGGGTTAATTCACCCCTCCACTTT.